The rows below give T cell receptor beta chains drawn from one sample of a study of cytomegalovirus exposure and HLA in healthy donors. Here immunoSEQ multiplex PCR was the method, and the copy in TCRdb shows in-frame clones only, minus some. Of approximately 150,000 clones listed, 84% are singletons. Sequenced: PBMCs. These receptors were obtained from a man in his thirties or forties in good health and CMV-seronegative. Each CDR3 is given with its conserved first and last residue. Fields, in order: clone size, D gene, J gene, V gene, CDR3 DNA, CDR3 protein. D genes are given only for firm matches. A row's size may be missing; if present it is once, few, many or a size class.

size: .
D: TRBD1
J: TRBJ1-5
V: TRBV4-1
DNA: TGCGCCAGCAGCCAAGGCCGGCAGGGGGCCGGTCAGCCCCAGCATTTT
CDR3: CASSQGRQGAGQPQHF

size: .
D: .
J: TRBJ2-4
V: TRBV11-2
DNA: TGTGCCAGCAGCTTACGGGTCGAGGCGACCAAAAACATTCAGTACTTC
CDR3: CASSLRVEATKNIQYF

size: .
D: TRBD1
J: TRBJ1-4
V: TRBV10-3
DNA: TGTGCCATCAGGGCGGACAGGGGAGTGGAAAAACTGTTTTTT
CDR3: CAIRADRGVEKLFF

size: .
D: TRBD2
J: TRBJ2-1
V: TRBV10-3
DNA: TGTGCCATCAGTGAGTCCCTTAGTCTAGCGGGAGGTCAGTACAATGAGCAGTTCTTC
CDR3: CAISESLSLAGGQYNEQFF

size: few
D: .
J: TRBJ1-2
V: TRBV29-1
DNA: TGCAGCGTTGAAGATAGCGGTTTTGGGATCTATGGCTACACCTTC
CDR3: CSVEDSGFGIYGYTF

size: .
D: TRBD1
J: TRBJ2-3
V: TRBV11-2
DNA: TGTGCCAGCAGCTTAATAAGGGGGCGATTCACAGATACGCAGTATTTT
CDR3: CASSLIRGRFTDTQYF

size: few
D: .
J: TRBJ2-6
V: TRBV21-1
DNA: TGTGCCAGCAGCAATCGGAGCTCTGGGGCCAACGTCCTGACTTTC
CDR3: CASSNRSSGANVLTF

size: few
D: .
J: TRBJ1-2
V: TRBV6-5
DNA: TGTGCCAGCAGTTACCCCTCCGGTGGCTACACCTTC
CDR3: CASSYPSGGYTF

size: .
D: TRBD1
J: TRBJ1-5
V: TRBV6-5
DNA: TGTGCCAGCAGAAAGGACAGGGGGCTTCAGCCCCAGCATTTT
CDR3: CASRKDRGLQPQHF

size: .
D: .
J: TRBJ1-4
V: TRBV29-1
DNA: TGCAGCGTTGAAGATCCACAGGGTAGGGAAAAACTGTTTTTT
CDR3: CSVEDPQGREKLFF

size: .
D: .
J: TRBJ2-1
V: TRBV18
DNA: TGTGCCAGCTCACCAAGGAGGGGCGAGTATGAGCAGTTCTTC
CDR3: CASSPRRGEYEQFF

size: .
D: .
J: TRBJ2-2
V: TRBV6-6
DNA: TGTGCCAGCAGTTACTCACTGAACACCGGGGAGCTGTTTTTT
CDR3: CASSYSLNTGELFF

size: .
D: TRBD1
J: TRBJ2-7
V: TRBV5-1
DNA: TGCGCCAGCAGCACCCCCGGGACAGGGACCTACGAGCAGTACTTC
CDR3: CASSTPGTGTYEQYF

size: .
D: .
J: TRBJ2-3
V: TRBV27
DNA: TGTGCCAGCAGTTCTTTACAGGGATATACAGATACGCAGTATTTT
CDR3: CASSSLQGYTDTQYF

size: .
D: .
J: TRBJ2-5
V: TRBV5-1
DNA: TGCGCCAGCAGCGTACAGCTACAAGAGACCCAGTACTTC
CDR3: CASSVQLQETQYF

size: .
D: TRBD1
J: TRBJ1-1
V: TRBV5-1
DNA: TGCGCCAGCAGCTTGGTCGCCGTCAGGGGGCTTCAGGACACTGAAGCTTTCTTT
CDR3: CASSLVAVRGLQDTEAFF

size: .
D: TRBD1
J: TRBJ2-3
V: TRBV4-1
DNA: TGCGCCAGCAGCCAGGGACAGGGGGCCGCAGATACGCAGTATTTT
CDR3: CASSQGQGAADTQYF

size: .
D: .
J: TRBJ2-3
V: TRBV4-1
DNA: TGCGCCAGCAGCCAAGCGCCCCCCCGGGGAAATACGCAGTATTTT
CDR3: CASSQAPPRGNTQYF

size: .
D: TRBD1
J: TRBJ1-1
V: TRBV28
DNA: TGTGCCAGCAGTCTCCCGGGACAGTTGAACACTGAAGCTTTCTTT
CDR3: CASSLPGQLNTEAFF

size: once
D: .
J: TRBJ1-5
V: TRBV28
DNA: TGTGCCAGCACCGATCCGGGTCAGCCCCAGCATTTT
CDR3: CASTDPGQPQHF

size: .
D: TRBD1
J: TRBJ1-1
V: TRBV5-1
DNA: TGCGCCAGCAGACCCACAGGGGGCGCTGGGGTGAACACTGAAGCTTTCTTT
CDR3: CASRPTGGAGVNTEAFF

size: .
D: .
J: TRBJ2-3
V: TRBV5-1
DNA: TGCGCCAGCAGCTTGGACCCAAACTTAGATACGCAGTATTTT
CDR3: CASSLDPNLDTQYF

size: .
D: .
J: TRBJ1-3
V: TRBV10-3
DNA: TGTGCCATCAGTGACATCCAGGACTCTGGAAACACCATATATTTT
CDR3: CAISDIQDSGNTIYF

size: once
D: .
J: TRBJ1-5
V: TRBV14
DNA: TGTGCCAGCAGTTTTTTGTGGGGCAGCAATCAGCCCCAGCATTTT
CDR3: CASSFLWGSNQPQHF

size: .
D: TRBD1
J: TRBJ1-2
V: TRBV6-5
DNA: TGTGCCAGCAGTTACTCGATGACAGGGCTTAACTATGGCTACACCTTC
CDR3: CASSYSMTGLNYGYTF

size: .
D: .
J: TRBJ1-5
V: TRBV7-6
DNA: TGTGCCAGCAGCTTAGGGCAGAATCAGCCCCAGCATTTT
CDR3: CASSLGQNQPQHF

size: .
D: .
J: TRBJ2-4
V: TRBV7-3
DNA: TGTGCCAGCAGCTTAGGAGACGGAAACATTCAGTACTTC
CDR3: CASSLGDGNIQYF

size: .
D: TRBD1
J: TRBJ1-1
V: TRBV5-1
DNA: TGCGCCAGCAGCCCGGGACAGGGAGTGAACACTGAAGCTTTCTTT
CDR3: CASSPGQGVNTEAFF

size: few
D: TRBD2
J: TRBJ2-1
V: TRBV5-1
DNA: TGCGCCAGCAGTCTACTAGCGGGCTCCTACAATGAGCAGTTCTTC
CDR3: CASSLLAGSYNEQFF

size: few
D: TRBD2
J: TRBJ2-7
V: TRBV7-9
DNA: TGTTCCAGCAGCTTTACTAGCGGGAGGACATCCTACGAGCAGTACTTC
CDR3: CSSSFTSGRTSYEQYF

size: .
D: TRBD2
J: TRBJ2-1
V: TRBV5-4
DNA: TGTGCCAGCAGCTTGGAAAGCGGGAGGCAGAATGAGCAGTTCTTC
CDR3: CASSLESGRQNEQFF

size: .
D: .
J: TRBJ1-1
V: TRBV7-9
DNA: TGTGCCAGCAGCTCGTTCGGGGGGGTAAACACTGAAGCTTTCTTT
CDR3: CASSSFGGVNTEAFF

size: .
D: TRBD2
J: TRBJ2-7
V: TRBV6-5
DNA: TGTGCCAGCAGCCCGGCGGGAGGTGCCTACGAGCAGTACTTC
CDR3: CASSPAGGAYEQYF

size: few
D: .
J: TRBJ1-5
V: TRBV18
DNA: TGTGCCAGCTCACCACCCGGCCCTTCCAGACTCAATCAGCCCCAGCATTTT
CDR3: CASSPPGPSRLNQPQHF

size: .
D: .
J: TRBJ2-7
V: TRBV5-4
DNA: TGTGCCAGCAGCTTGGTCCTAGCGAAAATCTCCTACGAGCAGTACTTC
CDR3: CASSLVLAKISYEQYF

size: .
D: .
J: TRBJ2-2
V: TRBV25-1
DNA: TGTGCCAGCAGTGAGATCGTCGGCGGGGAGCTGTTTTTT
CDR3: CASSEIVGGELFF